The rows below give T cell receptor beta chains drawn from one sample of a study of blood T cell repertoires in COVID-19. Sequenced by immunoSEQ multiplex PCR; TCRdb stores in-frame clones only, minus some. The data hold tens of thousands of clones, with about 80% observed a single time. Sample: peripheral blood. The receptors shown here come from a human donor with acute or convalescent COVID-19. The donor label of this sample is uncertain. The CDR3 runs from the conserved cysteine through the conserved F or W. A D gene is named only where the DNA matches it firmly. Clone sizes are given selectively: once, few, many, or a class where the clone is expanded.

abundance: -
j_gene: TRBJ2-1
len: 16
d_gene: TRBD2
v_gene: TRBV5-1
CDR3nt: TGCGCCAGCAGCTTGGACGCGGGAGGGCCCGGGTATGAGCAGTTCTTC
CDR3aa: CASSLDAGGPGYEQFF

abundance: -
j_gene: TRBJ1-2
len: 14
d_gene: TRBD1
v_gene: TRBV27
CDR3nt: TGTGCCAGCAGTTCTCAGACAGGGGGCTATGGCTACACCTTC
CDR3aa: CASSSQTGGYGYTF

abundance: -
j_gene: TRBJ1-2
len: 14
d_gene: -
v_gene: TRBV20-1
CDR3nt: TGCAGTGCTAGTGGTGGCAGGGGAAACTATGGCTACACCTTC
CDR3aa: CSASGGRGNYGYTF

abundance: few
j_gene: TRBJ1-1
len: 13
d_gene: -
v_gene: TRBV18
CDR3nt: TGTGCCAGCTCTCTCGGGGGGGACACTGAAGCTTTCTTT
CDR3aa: CASSLGGDTEAFF

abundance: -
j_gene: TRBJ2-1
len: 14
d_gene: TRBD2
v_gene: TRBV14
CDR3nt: TGTGCCAGCACCCGACTAGCGGGAGGTAATGAGCAGTTCTTC
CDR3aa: CASTRLAGGNEQFF

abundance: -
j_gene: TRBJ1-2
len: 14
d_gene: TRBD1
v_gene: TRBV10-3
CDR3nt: TGTGCCATCAAAACGGGACAGGTTAACTATGGCTACACCTTC
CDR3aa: CAIKTGQVNYGYTF

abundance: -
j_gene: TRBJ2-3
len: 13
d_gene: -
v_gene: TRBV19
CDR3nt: TGTGCCAGTAGTCCCGGAGGGACTCCTACGCAGTATTTT
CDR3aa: CASSPGGTPTQYF

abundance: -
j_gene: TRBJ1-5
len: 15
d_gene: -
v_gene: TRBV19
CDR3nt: TGTGCCAGTACCTCCCCGGGGTACGGCAATCAGCCCCAGCATTTT
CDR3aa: CASTSPGYGNQPQHF

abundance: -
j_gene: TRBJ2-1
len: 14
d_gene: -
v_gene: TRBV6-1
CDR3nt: TGTGCCAGCAGTGAACAGGGGCGTTCCAATGAGCAGTTCTTC
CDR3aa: CASSEQGRSNEQFF

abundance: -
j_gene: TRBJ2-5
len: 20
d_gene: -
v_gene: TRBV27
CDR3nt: TGTGCCAGCAGTCCAACCCCCCCGGGGGGCGGGACGTTTGGAAGAGAGACCCAGTACTTC
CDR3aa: CASSPTPPGGGTFGRETQYF

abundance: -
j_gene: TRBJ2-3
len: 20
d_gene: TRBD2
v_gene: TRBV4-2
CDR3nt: TGTGCCAGCAGCCATGTGTTAACCGGGACTAGCGGGGGTGGCACAGATACGCAGTATTTT
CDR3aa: CASSHVLTGTSGGGTDTQYF

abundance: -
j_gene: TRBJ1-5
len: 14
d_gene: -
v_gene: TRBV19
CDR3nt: TGTGCCAGTAGTCCACCCGGACACAATCAGCCCCAGCATTTT
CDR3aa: CASSPPGHNQPQHF

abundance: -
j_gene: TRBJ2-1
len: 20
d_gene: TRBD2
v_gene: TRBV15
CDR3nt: TGTGCCACCAGGGACCCGACAGGCCAGGGACTAGCGGGATGGGACAATGAGCAGTTCTTC
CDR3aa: CATRDPTGQGLAGWDNEQFF

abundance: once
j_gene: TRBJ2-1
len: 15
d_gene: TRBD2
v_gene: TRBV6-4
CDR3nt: TGTGCCAGCAGTGATTCTCGCGGGGGGGCCGGGGAGCAGTTCTTC
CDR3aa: CASSDSRGGAGEQFF

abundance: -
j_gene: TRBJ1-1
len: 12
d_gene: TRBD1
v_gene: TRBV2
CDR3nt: TGTGCCAGCCGACAGGGAACGACCAGGGCTTTCTTT
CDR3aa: CASRQGTTRAFF

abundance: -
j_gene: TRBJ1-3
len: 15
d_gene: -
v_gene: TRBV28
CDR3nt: TGTGCCAGCAGTTTCTCTACAGGGACTGGAAACACCATATATTTT
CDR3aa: CASSFSTGTGNTIYF

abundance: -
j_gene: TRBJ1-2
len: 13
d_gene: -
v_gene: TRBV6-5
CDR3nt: TGTGCCAGCAGGGACAGCTATAACTATGGCTACACCTTC
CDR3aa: CASRDSYNYGYTF

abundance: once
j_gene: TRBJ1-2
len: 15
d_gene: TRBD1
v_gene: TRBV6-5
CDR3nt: TGTGCCTCCGTTGGCCTTTTGGACAGGGGGCATGGCTACACCTTC
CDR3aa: CASVGLLDRGHGYTF

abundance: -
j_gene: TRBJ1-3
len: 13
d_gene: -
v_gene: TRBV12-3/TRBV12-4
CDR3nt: TGTGCCAGCAGTCACTTAGAGGGAAACACCATATATTTT
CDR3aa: CASSHLEGNTIYF

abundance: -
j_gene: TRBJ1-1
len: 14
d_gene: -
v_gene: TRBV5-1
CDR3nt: TGCGCCAGCAGCTTGGGGGGGAGGTACACTGAAGCTTTCTTT
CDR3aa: CASSLGGRYTEAFF

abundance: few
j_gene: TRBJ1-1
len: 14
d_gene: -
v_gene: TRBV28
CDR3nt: TGTGCCAGCAGTTTACCCACAGGGAACACTGAAGCTTTCTTT
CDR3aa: CASSLPTGNTEAFF

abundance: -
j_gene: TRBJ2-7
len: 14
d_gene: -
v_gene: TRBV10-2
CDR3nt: TGCGCCAGCAGGCGGGCGGAAAGGGAGTACGAGCAGTACTTC
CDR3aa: CASRRAEREYEQYF

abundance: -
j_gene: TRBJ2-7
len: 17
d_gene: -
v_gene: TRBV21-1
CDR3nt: TGTGCCAGCAGCAAAGTGAAGTCTGGACAGCTCGCAGACGAGCAGTACTTC
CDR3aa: CASSKVKSGQLADEQYF

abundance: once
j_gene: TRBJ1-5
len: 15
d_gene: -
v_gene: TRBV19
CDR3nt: TGTGCCAGCTTACCCGGGACACACACGATACGGCCCCAGCATTTT
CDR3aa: CASLPGTHTIRPQHF

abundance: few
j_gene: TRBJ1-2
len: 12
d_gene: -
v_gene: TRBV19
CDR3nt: TGTGCCACGCTGGGGGGGGAATATGGCTACACCTTC
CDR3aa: CATLGGEYGYTF

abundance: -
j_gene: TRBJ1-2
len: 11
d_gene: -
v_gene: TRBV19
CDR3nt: TGTGCCAGTACCGCGGGGAGTGGCTACACCTTC
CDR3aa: CASTAGSGYTF

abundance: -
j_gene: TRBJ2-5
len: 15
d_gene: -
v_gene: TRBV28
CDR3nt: TGTGCCAGCAGTTTCGTCGGGTCTCCCGCGGAGACCCAGTACTTC
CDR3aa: CASSFVGSPAETQYF

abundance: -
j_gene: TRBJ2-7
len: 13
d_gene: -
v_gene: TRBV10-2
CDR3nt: TGCGCCAGCAGAACGGAGGGCCGATACGAGCAGTACTTC
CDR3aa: CASRTEGRYEQYF

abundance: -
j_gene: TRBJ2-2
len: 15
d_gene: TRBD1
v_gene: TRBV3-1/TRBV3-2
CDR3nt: TGTGCCAGCAGCCAAAGGGACAGGGCAACCGGGGAGCTGTTTTTT
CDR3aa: CASSQRDRATGELFF

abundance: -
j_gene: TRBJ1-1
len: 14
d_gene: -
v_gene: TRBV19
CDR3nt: TGTGCCAGTAGTATTTATACAGGTAGCACTGAAGCTTTCTTT
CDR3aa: CASSIYTGSTEAFF

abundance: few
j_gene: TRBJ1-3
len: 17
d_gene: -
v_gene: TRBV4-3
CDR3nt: TGCGCCAGCAGCCATTTGCCTACAGGAGACTCTGGAAACACCATATATTTT
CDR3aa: CASSHLPTGDSGNTIYF

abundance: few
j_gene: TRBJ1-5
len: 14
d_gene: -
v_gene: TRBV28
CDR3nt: TGTGCCAGCAGTTACGGGGGGAACAATCAGCCCCAGCATTTT
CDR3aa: CASSYGGNNQPQHF

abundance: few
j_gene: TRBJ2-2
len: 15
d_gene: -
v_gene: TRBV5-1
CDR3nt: TGCGCCAGCAGCTTGGGCTCGTCCGGGACCGGGGAGCTGTTTTTT
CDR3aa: CASSLGSSGTGELFF

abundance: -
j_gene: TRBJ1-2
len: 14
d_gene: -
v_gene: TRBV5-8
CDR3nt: TGTGCCAGCAGCTTCAGGGTCTGGGACTATGGCTACACCTTC
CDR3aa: CASSFRVWDYGYTF

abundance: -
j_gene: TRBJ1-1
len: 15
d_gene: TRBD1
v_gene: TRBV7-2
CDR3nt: TGTGCCAGCAGCTTCCGTGAGGGGGCGAACGCTGAAGCTTTCTTT
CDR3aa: CASSFREGANAEAFF

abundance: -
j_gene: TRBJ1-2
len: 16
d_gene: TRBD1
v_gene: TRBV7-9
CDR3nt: TGTGCCAGCAGCCTTCGGACAGGGGGAGGATTTGTTGGCTACACCTTC
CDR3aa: CASSLRTGGGFVGYTF

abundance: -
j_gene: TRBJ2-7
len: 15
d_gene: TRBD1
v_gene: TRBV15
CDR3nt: TGTGCCACCAGCCTACCGGGACAGGGGAAGTACGAGCAGTACTTC
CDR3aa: CATSLPGQGKYEQYF

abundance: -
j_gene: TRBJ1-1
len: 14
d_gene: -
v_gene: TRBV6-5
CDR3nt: TGTGCCAGCACTCATAAGGGAGTTAACACTGAAGCTTTCTTT
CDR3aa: CASTHKGVNTEAFF

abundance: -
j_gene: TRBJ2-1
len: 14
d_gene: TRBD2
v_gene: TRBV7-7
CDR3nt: TGTGCCAGCAGCCCCGGCGGGAGAGACAATGAGCAGTTCTTC
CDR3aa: CASSPGGRDNEQFF

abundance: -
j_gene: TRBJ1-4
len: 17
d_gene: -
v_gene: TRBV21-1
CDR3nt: TGTGCCAGCCCGCCATCAGACAGGGGCCTATTTAATGAAAAACTGTTTTTT
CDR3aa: CASPPSDRGLFNEKLFF